Sequencing of this TCR beta chain was carried out in a study of breast tumors, draining lymph nodes, adjacent tissues. Study conclusions and caveats: Data only fit, rather than demonstrated, lymph node origin of most tumor T cells. Tumor and nontumor repertoires were significantly more similar in luminal-like than in basal-like breast cancer. The data were judged consistent with most tumor T cells coming from lymph node and expanding in tumor. Compared with lymph nodes, tumors were less diverse; compared with nontumor tissue, more.

One entry per CDR3 protein, called by TCRdb with MiXCR from the multiplex PCR reads. The data hold about 200,000 distinct CDR3 sequences, with approximately 31% observed a single time. In the case of this clonotype: The antigen remains unidentified.

V was pared by 4 bases and J by 11 bases, with 18 bases between. There are 14 residues in the CDR3. Germline-derived CDR1 and CDR2 are MGHDK and SYGVNS. Samples came from axillary lymph nodes draining the breast cancer. What was sequenced was axillary lymph node tissue. The rearrangement joins TRBV25-1 to TRBJ1-5; weak D call: TRBD1 (6 bases). This receptor was identified in a female donor with breast cancer. Some clones in this sample may be carry-over from other donors' samples. The CDR3 DNA is TGTGCCAGCAGTGTAGCGGGGGGGCAAGAGACCCAGCATTTT. Protein sequence: CASSVAGGQETQHF.